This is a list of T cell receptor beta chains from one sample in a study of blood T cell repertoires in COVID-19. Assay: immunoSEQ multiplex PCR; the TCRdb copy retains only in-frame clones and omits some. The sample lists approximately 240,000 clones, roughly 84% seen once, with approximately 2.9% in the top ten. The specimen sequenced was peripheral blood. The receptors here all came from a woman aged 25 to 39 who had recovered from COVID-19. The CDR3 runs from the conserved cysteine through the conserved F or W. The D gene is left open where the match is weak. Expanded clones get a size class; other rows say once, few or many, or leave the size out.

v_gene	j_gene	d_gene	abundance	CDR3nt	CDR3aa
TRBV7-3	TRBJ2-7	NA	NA	TGTGCCAGCAGCTTATCCGGGATCGACGAGCAGTACTTC	CASSLSGIDEQYF
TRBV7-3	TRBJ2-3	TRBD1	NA	TGTGCCAGCCAGGGGGCAGATACGCAGTATTTT	CASQGADTQYF
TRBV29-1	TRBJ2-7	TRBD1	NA	TGCAGCGTTTACCGGGACAGAGGGCTCTACGAGCAGTACTTC	CSVYRDRGLYEQYF
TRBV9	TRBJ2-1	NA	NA	TGTGCCAGCAGCGTAGACGGCGGGTCCTACAATGAGCAGTTCTTC	CASSVDGGSYNEQFF
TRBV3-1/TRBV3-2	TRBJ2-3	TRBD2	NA	TGTGCCAGCAGCCAAGCTAGCGGGAGCACAGATACGCAGTATTTT	CASSQASGSTDTQYF
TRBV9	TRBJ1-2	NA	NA	TGTGCCAGCAGCGTACGGGGGGCGGATGGCTACACCTTC	CASSVRGADGYTF
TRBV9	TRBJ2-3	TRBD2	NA	TGTGCCAGCAGCGTAGGGTCTAGCGGGAGCGATACGCAGTATTTT	CASSVGSSGSDTQYF
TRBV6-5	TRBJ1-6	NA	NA	TGTGCCAGCAGTTGGGGCCGCTCCTATAATTCACCCCTCCACTTT	CASSWGRSYNSPLHF
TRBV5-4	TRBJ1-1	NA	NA	TGTGCCAGCAGCTTAGGCAGTTTCGGGGTGAGCACTGAAGCTTTCTTT	CASSLGSFGVSTEAFF
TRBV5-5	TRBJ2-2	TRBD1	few	TGTGCCAGCAGCTGGGGGACAGGGTACACCGGGGAGCTGTTTTTT	CASSWGTGYTGELFF
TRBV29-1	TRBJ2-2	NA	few	TGCAGCGTTGATCCGGGTTACACCGGGGAGCTGTTTTTT	CSVDPGYTGELFF
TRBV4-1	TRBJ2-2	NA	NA	TGCGCCAGCAGCCAAAAAATAGGGGAGCTGTTTTTT	CASSQKIGELFF
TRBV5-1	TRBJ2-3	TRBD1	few	TGCGCCAGCAGCTCGGACAGGGAAACAGATACGCAGTATTTT	CASSSDRETDTQYF
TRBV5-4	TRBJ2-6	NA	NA	TGTGCCAGCCGAGGATACTCTGGGGCCAACGTCCTGACTTTC	CASRGYSGANVLTF
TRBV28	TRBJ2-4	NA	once	TGTGCCAGCTTAACTACGGCTCGGCCTCGGCGGAACATTCAGTACTTC	CASLTTARPRRNIQYF
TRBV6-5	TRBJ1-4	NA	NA	TGTGCCAGCAGGGAGGAAAAACTGTTTTTT	CASREEKLFF
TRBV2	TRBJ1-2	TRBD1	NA	TGTGCCACCAGCCCGGTAGGGGGCTCAATTTATGGCTACACCTTC	CATSPVGGSIYGYTF
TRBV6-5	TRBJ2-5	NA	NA	TGTGCCAGCAGGGAGGAGACCCAGTACTTC	CASREETQYF
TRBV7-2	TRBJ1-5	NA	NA	TGTGCCAGCAGCTTAGCTCCTCGGCAGCCCCAGCATTTT	CASSLAPRQPQHF
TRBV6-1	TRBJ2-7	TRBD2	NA	TGTGCCAGCAGTGAAGCGCACCAGGGACTAGCGGGAGGCTACTACGAGCAGTACTTC	CASSEAHQGLAGGYYEQYF
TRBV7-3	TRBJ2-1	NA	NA	TGTGCCAGCAGTGGGCTAGCGAACTATGAGCAGTTCTTC	CASSGLANYEQFF
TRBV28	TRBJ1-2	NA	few	TGTGCCAGCAGTTTCTACAGCAACTATGGCTACACCTTC	CASSFYSNYGYTF
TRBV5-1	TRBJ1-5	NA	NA	TGCGCCAGCAGGGAGGAGGGGATGGAGCATCAGCCCCAGCATTTT	CASREEGMEHQPQHF
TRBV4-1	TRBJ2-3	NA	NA	TGCGCCAGCAGCCAAGATCGGATGGGGGGATCAGGAAGCACAGATACGCAGTATTTT	CASSQDRMGGSGSTDTQYF
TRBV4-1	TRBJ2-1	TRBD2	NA	TGCGCCAGCAGCCAGGGACTAGCGGGAGTTCTTGAGCAGTTCTTC	CASSQGLAGVLEQFF
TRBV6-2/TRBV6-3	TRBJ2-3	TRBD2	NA	TGTGCCAGCAGCCCACCCCATTTTAGCGGGAGGGCCGCAGATACGCAGTATTTT	CASSPPHFSGRAADTQYF
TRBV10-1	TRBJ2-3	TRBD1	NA	TGCGCCAGCACCCCCGGGACAGGGGGCACAGATACGCAGTATTTT	CASTPGTGGTDTQYF
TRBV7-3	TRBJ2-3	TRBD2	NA	TGTGCCAGCAGCTCTTCGGGAGGGCCCGTCACAGATACGCAGTATTTT	CASSSSGGPVTDTQYF
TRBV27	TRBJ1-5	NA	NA	TGTGCCAGCAGTTCTACCCAGGGATGGGGCAATCAGCCCCAGCATTTT	CASSSTQGWGNQPQHF
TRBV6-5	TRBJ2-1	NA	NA	TGTGCCAGCCGAGGGTACAATGAGCAGTTCTTC	CASRGYNEQFF
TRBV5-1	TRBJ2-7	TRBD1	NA	TGCGCCAGCAGCTGGGGACAGGGGGCCTACGAGCAGTACTTC	CASSWGQGAYEQYF
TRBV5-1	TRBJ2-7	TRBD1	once	TGCGCCAGCAGCCGGACAGGGAACTACGAGCAGTACTTC	CASSRTGNYEQYF
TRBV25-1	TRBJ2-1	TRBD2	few	TGTGCCAGCAACCTAGCGGGAGTGGATGAGCAGTTCTTC	CASNLAGVDEQFF
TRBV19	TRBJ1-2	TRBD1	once	TGTGCCAGTAGTCTTCCCAGACAGGGGTATGGCTACACCTTC	CASSLPRQGYGYTF
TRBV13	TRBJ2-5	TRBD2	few	TGTGCCAGCAGCTTAGGCCTAGCGGGAGAAGAGACCCAGTACTTC	CASSLGLAGEETQYF
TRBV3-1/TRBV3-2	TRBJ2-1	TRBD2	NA	TGTGCCAGCAGCCGACTAGCTTCTGAGCAGTTCTTC	CASSRLASEQFF
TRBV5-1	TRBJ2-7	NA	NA	TGCGCCAGCAGCTTGATCCAGGGGGGACCCTACGAGCAGTACTTC	CASSLIQGGPYEQYF
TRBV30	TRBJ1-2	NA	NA	TGTGCCTGGACCCTACGAGGGCACTCCAACTATGGCTACACCTTC	CAWTLRGHSNYGYTF
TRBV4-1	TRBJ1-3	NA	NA	TGCGCCAGCAGCCAAGATCGCAGGGGCAACACCATATATTTT	CASSQDRRGNTIYF
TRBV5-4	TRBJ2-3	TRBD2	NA	TGTGCCAGCAGCAGCTTGTGGGCTAGCGGAAGCACAGATACGCAGTATTTT	CASSSLWASGSTDTQYF
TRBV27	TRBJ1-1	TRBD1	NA	TGTGCCAGCAGTTTATTCCGGACAGGTGGTTATGAAGCTTTCTTT	CASSLFRTGGYEAFF
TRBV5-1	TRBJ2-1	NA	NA	TGCGCCAGCAGCTTGGCGGGGGACGGACGGTTCTTC	CASSLAGDGRFF
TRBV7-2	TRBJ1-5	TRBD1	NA	TGTGCCAGCAGCCCACATGAAGGGGGCCGGCAGCCCCAGCATTTT	CASSPHEGGRQPQHF
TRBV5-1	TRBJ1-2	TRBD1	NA	TGCGCCAGCAGCCTGGGACAGGTTGGCTACACCTTC	CASSLGQVGYTF
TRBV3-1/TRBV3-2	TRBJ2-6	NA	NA	TGTGCCAGCAGCCAAGATTCAGATGGGGCCAACGTCCTGACTTTC	CASSQDSDGANVLTF
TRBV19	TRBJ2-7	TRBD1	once	TGTGCCAGTAGTATAAGGACAGGGGTCTACGAGCAGTACTTC	CASSIRTGVYEQYF
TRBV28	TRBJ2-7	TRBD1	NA	TGTGCCAGCTTAATTCCAGGGGGCGACGAGCAGTACTTC	CASLIPGGDEQYF
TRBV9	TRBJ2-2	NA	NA	TGTGCCAGCAGCGTAGCCCAGGGGGGAATCACCGGGGAGCTGTTTTTT	CASSVAQGGITGELFF
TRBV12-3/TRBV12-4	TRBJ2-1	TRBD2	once	TGTGCCAGCAGTACCCGGGGGGAGAATGAGCAGTTCTTC	CASSTRGENEQFF
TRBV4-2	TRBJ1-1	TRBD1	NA	TGTGCCAGCAGCCAAGATCCTTCCCTACAGGGGAGAATGAACACTGAAGCTTTCTTT	CASSQDPSLQGRMNTEAFF
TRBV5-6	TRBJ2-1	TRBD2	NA	TGTGCCAGCAGGCGGACTAGCGGGGCCGGGGAGCAGTTCTTC	CASRRTSGAGEQFF
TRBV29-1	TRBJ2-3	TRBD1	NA	TGCAGCGTTACTCGACAGGGCGCCAGCACAGATACGCAGTATTTT	CSVTRQGASTDTQYF
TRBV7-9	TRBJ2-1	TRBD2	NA	TGTGCCAGCAGCTTAGGACTAGCGGGAATCTACAATGAGCAGTTCTTC	CASSLGLAGIYNEQFF
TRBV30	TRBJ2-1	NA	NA	TGTGCCTGGAGTGTAGGGGGAGCTAGCGGTAGAAATGAGCAGTTCTTC	CAWSVGGASGRNEQFF
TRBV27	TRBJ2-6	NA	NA	TGTGCCAGCAGTCCCGCGTGGAGTGGGGCCAACGTCCTGACTTTC	CASSPAWSGANVLTF